These 28 T cell receptor beta chains were all obtained from the same sample, sequenced in a study of cytomegalovirus exposure and HLA in healthy donors. Amplification used 60 Vbeta primers and 13 Jbeta primers. Repertoires were generated with immunoSEQ multiplex PCR, while TCRdb's copy carries only in-frame clones and drops some. The sample has 100,000 to 150,000 clones, 74% seen once; the top ten hold 4%. Sequencing input: PBMCs. The receptor set was obtained from a middle-aged man in good health and CMV-seropositive.

This clone was seen more than once but under ten times. The chain joins TRBV27 to TRBJ1-4; unclear D gene. Germline values: CDR1 MNHEY, CDR2 SMNVEV (reference sequence). The CDR3 runs 14 residues. The V end lost 1 base, the J end lost 6 bases, and 9 bases lay between the germline ends. The CDR3 protein is CASSLLGADEKLFF. For the CDR3, the DNA is TGTGCCAGCAGTTTATTAGGTGCGGATGAAAAACTGTTTTTT.

The rearrangement joins TRBV10-1 to TRBJ2-2; 13 positions agree with TRBD2. The V segment lost 11 bases and the J segment 6 bases; nucleotides outside the gene matches: 12. The CDR3 is 16 amino acids. Germline V lookup: CDR1 WNHNN, CDR2 SYGVQD (reference sequence). CDR3 amino acids: CAGLTSGRPSAGELFF. CDR3 in DNA: TGCGCCGGCCTGACTAGCGGGAGGCCCTCTGCCGGGGAGCTGTTTTTT.

The chain carries TRBV10-3 and TRBJ1-1; TRBD1 matches at 7 bases. Germline V gene data show CDR1 as ENHRY and CDR2 as SYGVKD. The CDR3 spans 17 residues. V lost 2 bases, J lost 1 base, and 10 bases stayed unmatched. In DNA form, the CDR3 reads TGTGCCATCAGTGAGACGGTAGGGGGCGCGGGGAACACTGAAGCTTTCTTT. Translation gives CAISETVGGAGNTEAFF.

The chain uses TRBV7-9 and TRBJ2-3; the D gene is possibly TRBD1 (5 bases). V was clipped by 2 bases and J by 3 bases, with 9 bases between them. This CDR3 spans 14 amino acids. Germline V gene sequence: CDR1 SEHNR, CDR2 FQNEAQ (reference sequence). CDR3 nucleotide sequence: TGTGCCAGCAGCTTATGGTCAGGGACAGATACGCAGTATTTT. Its protein product is CASSLWSGTDTQYF.

The chain couples TRBV28 to TRBJ2-5, with TRBD1 matching 8 bases. Trimming cost V 3 bases and J 5 bases; bases outside gene matches: 11. This CDR3 contains 16 residues. The germline gives CDR1 MDHEN, CDR2 SYDVKM. As DNA, the CDR3 is TGTGCCAGCAGTTTTGGACAGGGACACTATTTTGAGACCCAGTACTTC. Protein sequence: CASSFGQGHYFETQYF.

The chain has TRBV5-4 and TRBJ1-1, with 8 bases that match TRBD1. The germline gives CDR1 SGHNT, CDR2 YYREEE (reference sequence). V lost 5 bases, J lost 4 bases, and 10 bases stayed unmatched. CDR3 length: 15 amino acids. The CDR3 DNA reads as TGTGCCAGCAGTCCAACGACAGGGGCCCCCACTGAAGCTTTCTTT. Translated: CASSPTTGAPTEAFF. The full variable domain, rest sourced from reference TRBV5-4 and TRBJ1-1, is ETGVTQSPTHLIKTRGQQVTLRCSSQSGHNTVSWYQQALGQGPQFIFQYYREEENGRGNFPPRFSGLQFPNYSSELNVNALELDDSALYLCASSPTTGAPTEAFFGQGTRLTVV.

The chain combines TRBV5-1 with TRBJ1-5; 10 bases align to TRBD1. Germline CDR1 SGHRS, CDR2 YFSETQ. This CDR3 is built from 14 residues. V shed 3 bases, J shed 5 bases, and the junction held 2 bases outside the gene matches. CDR3: CASSWGTGDQPQHF. The DNA of the CDR3 is TGCGCCAGCAGCTGGGGGACAGGGGATCAGCCCCAGCATTTT. The whole variable domain, remainder taken from reference TRBV5-1 and TRBJ1-5, is KAGVTQTPRYLIKTRGQQVTLSCSPISGHRSVSWYQQTPGQGLQFLFEYFSETQRNKGNFPGRFSGRQFSNSRSEMNVSTLELGDSALYLCASSWGTGDQPQHFGDGTRLSIL.

This clone was observed a few times. This chain's CDR3 is CASSPGLAEETQYF. CDR3 DNA: TGTGCCAGCAGCCCGGGACTAGCGGAAGAGACCCAGTACTTC. The rearrangement links TRBV4-2 to TRBJ2-5, with 11 bases that match TRBD2. This CDR3 comprises 14 residues. The V and J ends lost 4 bases and 3 bases, in that order; junction bases with no gene match: 1. Germline CDR1 is LGHNA and CDR2 is YNFKEQ.

A few counts support this clone. The chain employs TRBV5-6 and TRBJ2-7; 9 bases align to TRBD2. Germline lookup yields CDR1 SGHDT and CDR2 YYEEEE. Trimming at V came to 3 bases and at J to 6 bases, leaving 7 bases not matched to a gene. The CDR3 consists of 14 residues. CDR3 coding DNA: TGTGCCAGCAGCTGGGGCGGGGGGGCGGGCGAGCAGTACTTC. Translated: CASSWGGGAGEQYF.

The chain combines TRBV11-2 with TRBJ1-3, with a tentative D call TRBD1 (6 bases). CDR3 size: 13 residues. V lost 2 bases, J lost 7 bases, and 9 bases lay in between. The germline V gene encodes CDR1 SGHAT and CDR2 FQNNGV. The CDR3 DNA is TGTGCCAGCAGCTTAAACAGGGAGAACACCATATATTTT. It specifies CASSLNRENTIYF. Combining the CDR3 with reference TRBV11-2 and TRBJ1-3 gives the whole variable domain EAGVAQSPRYKIIEKRQSVAFWCNPISGHATLYWYQQILGQGPKLLIQFQNNGVVDDSQLPKDRFSAERLKGVDSTLKIQPAKLEDSAVYLCASSLNRENTIYFGEGSWLTVV.

This clone was counted a few times. The rearrangement uses TRBV28 and TRBJ1-2, with 9 positions matching TRBD1. Germline V gene lookup returns CDR1 MDHEN and CDR2 SYDVKM. After removal of 10 bases from V and 2 bases from J, the junction contained 11 bases not matched to a gene. CDR3 size: 15 residues. The CDR3 nucleotides read TGTGCCACAATCGCACCGGGACAGGGAAACTATGGCTACACCTTC. The encoded protein is CATIAPGQGNYGYTF.

The chain links TRBV28 to TRBJ2-2, with 12 bases matching TRBD2. Per the germline V gene, CDR1 is MDHEN and CDR2 is SYDVKM. CDR3 length: 14 amino acids. The V segment lost 8 bases and the J segment 5 bases; nucleotides outside the gene matches: 3. CDR3 sequence (DNA): TGTGCCAGCGTCGGGACTAGCGGGACCGGGGAGCTGTTTTTT. This sequence encodes CASVGTSGTGELFF.

This clone was seen once. This chain uses TRBV10-2 with TRBJ1-4, with 10 bases that match TRBD1. V lost 6 bases to trimming and J lost 8 bases; unmatched junction nucleotides: 6. In germline, CDR1 is WSHSY, CDR2 SAAADI. The length of the CDR3 is 14 residues. CDR3 DNA sequence: TGCGCCAGCAGACGCGGACAGGGGGGCGAAAAACTGTTTTTT. Protein product: CASRRGQGGEKLFF.

The chain uses TRBV6-5 and TRBJ2-6, with D unresolved. The germline V gene encodes CDR1 MNHEY and CDR2 SVGAGI. Trimming removed 10 bases at V and 2 bases at J, with 15 bases between. This CDR3 has 15 amino acids. Here the CDR3 reads CATGSPSAGANVLTF. The CDR3 bases are TGTGCCACCGGGTCTCCCTCGGCTGGGGCCAACGTCCTGACTTTC.

The gene calls are TRBV10-1 and TRBJ1-1; D is unclear. V was shortened by 6 bases and J by 0 bases, with 8 bases between the two germline ends. Germline values: CDR1 WNHNN, CDR2 SYGVQD (reference sequence). The CDR3 runs 13 residues. CDR3 sequence: CASSQNVNTEAFF. For the CDR3, the DNA is TGCGCCAGCAGCCAAAATGTGAACACTGAAGCTTTCTTT.

The chain couples TRBV19 to TRBJ1-1; the match to TRBD1 covers 8 bases. The CDR3 is 14 residues long. CDR1 is LNHDA, CDR2 SQIVND, per germline (reference sequence). The V segment lost 6 bases and the J segment 4 bases; nucleotides outside the gene matches: 7. The CDR3 DNA sequence: TGTGCCAGTAGCATAACAGGGGGGACCACTGAAGCTTTCTTT. Translating gives CASSITGGTTEAFF. The full variable domain, in which reference TRBV19 and TRBJ1-1 provide the parts outside the CDR3, is DGGITQSPKYLFRKEGQNVTLSCEQNLNHDAMYWYRQDPGQGLRLIYYSQIVNDFQKGDIAEGYSVSREKKESFPLTVTSAQKNPTAFYLCASSITGGTTEAFFGQGTRLTVV.

The V gene is TRBV5-6, the J gene TRBJ1-2, with D unclear. Germline V gene lookup returns CDR1 SGHDT and CDR2 YYEEEE. The CDR3 contains 16 residues. Trimming took 0 bases from V and 6 from J, leaving 18 bases between them. The chain's CDR3 is CASSLVEVLLSDGYTF. As DNA, the CDR3 is TGTGCCAGCAGCTTGGTGGAGGTTCTTCTGAGCGATGGCTACACCTTC.

V gene TRBV6-1 combines with J gene TRBJ2-1, with D possibly TRBD1 on 5 matching bases. CDR3 size: 13 residues. V lost 4 bases and J lost 8, with 12 bases in between. From germline, CDR1 is MNHNS and CDR2 SASEGT. This chain's CDR3 is CASSASQGYEQFF. The DNA for the CDR3 is TGTGCCAGCAGTGCCTCTCAGGGCTATGAGCAGTTCTTC.

The chain has TRBV15 and TRBJ1-1, with D perhaps TRBD1 (5 bases). This CDR3 region has 14 residues. CDR1 LNHNV and CDR2 YYDKDF come from the germline V gene (reference sequence). Trimming pared 4 bases from V and 5 bases from J, leaving 14 bases between. CDR3 residues: CATSNPPGGTEAFF. CDR3 in DNA: TGTGCCACCAGCAACCCCCCCGGGGGGACTGAAGCTTTCTTT. The full variable domain, its missing parts supplied by reference TRBV15 and TRBJ1-1, is DAMVIQNPRYQVTQFGKPVTLSCSQTLNHNVMYWYQQKSSQAPKLLFHYYDKDFNNEADTPDNFQSRRPNTSFCFLDIRSPGLGDTAMYLCATSNPPGGTEAFFGQGTRLTVV.

This clone has a single count. The rearrangement links TRBV7-9 to TRBJ1-1; D is ambiguous. Germline V gives CDR1 SEHNR, CDR2 FQNEAQ (reference sequence). The CDR3 loop spans 13 amino acids. The V gene lost 2 bases and the J gene lost 4 bases, with 8 bases spanning the gap. As DNA, the CDR3 is TGTGCCAGCAGCTTAAATGAGTTCACTGAAGCTTTCTTT. Translation gives CASSLNEFTEAFF. Based on the CDR3 plus reference TRBV7-9 and TRBJ1-1, the full variable domain is DTGVSQNPRHKITKRGQNVTFRCDPISEHNRLYWYRQTLGQGPEFLTYFQNEAQLEKSRLLSDRFSAERPKGSFSTLEIQRTEQGDSAMYLCASSLNEFTEAFFGQGTRLTVV.

This clone appeared a few times. V gene TRBV5-8 combines with J gene TRBJ1-3; D is perhaps TRBD1 (6 bases). This CDR3 has 18 residues. V lost 5 bases to trimming and J lost 5 bases, with 26 bases between them. Germline CDR1 and CDR2: SGHTS and YDEGEE. For the CDR3, the DNA is TGTGCCAGCAGTTTACAAGGCGGGGGCAGTTTTTCGAGAAACACCATATATTTT. Its protein product is CASSLQGGGSFSRNTIYF.

CDR3 loop: CASSEGAWPEAFF. In nucleotides, the CDR3 is TGTGCCAGCAGTGAGGGGGCGTGGCCTGAAGCTTTCTTT. V usage is TRBV2 and J usage is TRBJ1-1, with D possibly TRBD1 on 6 matching bases. The CDR3 extends over 13 amino acids. V was cut by 3 bases and J by 6 bases, with 11 bases left in between. Looked up from germline, CDR1 is SNHLY and CDR2 is FYNNEI.

This clone was detected only a few times. The chain uses TRBV19 and TRBJ2-7, with D hard to call. V lost 1 base and J 0 bases, leaving 13 bases between the germline ends. Germline V gene lookup returns CDR1 LNHDA and CDR2 SQIVND (reference sequence). The CDR3 runs 16 residues. CDR3 amino acids: CASSIVDRGHSYEQYF. The DNA for the CDR3 is TGTGCCAGTAGTATAGTTGACCGTGGGCACTCCTACGAGCAGTACTTC.

The chain recombines TRBV28 with TRBJ2-7, with 10 bases aligning to TRBD2. Unmatched junction bases numbered 14, after V lost 5 bases and J lost 7 bases. Germline CDR1 is MDHEN and CDR2 is SYDVKM. This CDR3 has 16 residues. CDR3 in amino acids: CASSPPSQRGGSEQYF. In DNA form, the CDR3 reads TGTGCCAGCAGTCCTCCTAGTCAGCGGGGGGGCTCGGAGCAGTACTTC. The full variable domain, its missing parts supplied by reference TRBV28 and TRBJ2-7, is DVKVTQSSRYLVKRTGEKVFLECVQDMDHENMFWYRQDPGLGLRLIYFSYDVKMKEKGDIPEGYSVSREKKERFSLILESASTNQTSMYLCASSPPSQRGGSEQYFGPGTRLTVT.

The rearrangement joins TRBV28 to TRBJ1-1, with a possible D match to TRBD1 (5 bases). The germline V gene has CDR1 MDHEN and CDR2 SYDVKM. This CDR3 comprises 14 residues. With 3 bases removed from V and 1 base from J, the gap between germline ends came to 9 bases. This CDR3 is CASSLGQGNTEAFF. The CDR3 DNA reads as TGTGCCAGCAGTTTGGGGCAGGGGAACACTGAAGCTTTCTTT.

In DNA, the CDR3 is TGCGCCAGCAGCACCGCGCGAGAGGGAACCTACGAGCAGTACTTC. Its translation: CASSTAREGTYEQYF. The V call is TRBV4-3, the J call TRBJ2-7, with D possibly being TRBD2 (5 bases). The CDR3 is made up of 15 amino acids. Per the germline V gene, CDR1 is LGHNA and CDR2 is YSLEER. V lost 5 bases and J 2 bases, leaving 16 bases between the germline ends.

The V and J genes are TRBV13 and TRBJ2-3; 8 bases match TRBD1. The CDR3 extends over 16 amino acids. Looked up from germline, CDR1 is PRHDT and CDR2 is FYEKMQ (reference sequence). V shed 3 bases, J shed 6 bases, and the junction held 11 bases outside the gene matches. CDR3 coding DNA: TGTGCCAGCAGCTTCGAGTCGGCTGACAGGGGCGATACGCAGTATTTT. Translated: CASSFESADRGDTQYF.

This chain connects TRBV27 to TRBJ2-5; D is perhaps TRBD1 (5 bases). V gave up 4 bases and J gave up 3 bases, with 9 bases separating them. The CDR3 has 13 residues. Germline values: CDR1 MNHEY, CDR2 SMNVEV (reference sequence). The CDR3 here is CASSYDSEETQYF. The CDR3 nucleotides read TGTGCCAGCAGTTACGACAGCGAAGAGACCCAGTACTTC.